These 4 T cell receptor beta chains were sequenced from one sample in a study of vaccination and CD4 T cells after COVID-19. Their specific antigens are unknown. At the Johns Hopkins FTIC core, DNA taken from cultured CD4+ T cells was sequenced by way of the Oncomine TCR Beta short-read assay. Using its own MiXCR run on the PCR reads, TCRdb lists one record per CDR3 protein. The repertoire holds under 11,000 distinct CDR3 sequences, with more than 25% as singletons. Treatment: approximately nine-day PBMC culture with coronavirus spike peptide pools or control peptides (ViraFEST assay). The sequenced sample consisted of cultured CD4+ T cells from blood. The receptors derive from a human donor with COVID-19.

This clonotype was detected only once. V gene TRBV4-1 combines with J gene TRBJ2-7; D not certain. V shed 0 bases and J shed 2 bases, with 11 bases lying between them. Looked up from germline, CDR1 is MGHRA and CDR2 is YSYEKL. CDR3 length equals 15 residues. The chain's CDR3 is CASSQDLASTYEQYF. The DNA for the CDR3 is TGCGCCAGCAGCCAAGATTTGGCGTCTACCTACGAGCAGTACTTC.

This clonotype was counted between two and nine times. The rearrangement uses TRBV28 and TRBJ2-7; D might be TRBD1 or TRBD2, each matching 5 bases. Looked up from germline, CDR1 is MDHEN and CDR2 is SYDVKM. The CDR3 loop spans 13 amino acids. Between the trimmed V and J ends, which lost 6 bases and 5 bases, there was a span of 14 bases. The CDR3 DNA follows: TGTGCCAGCAGCCCAGGGACGCGCCACGAGCAGTACTTC. This translates into CASSPGTRHEQYF. The complete variable domain, with remaining parts taken from reference TRBV28 and TRBJ2-7, reads DVKVTQSSRYLVKRTGEKVFLECVQDMDHENMFWYRQDPGLGLRLIYFSYDVKMKEKGDIPEGYSVSREKKERFSLILESASTNQTSMYLCASSPGTRHEQYFGPGTRLTVT.

The chain combines TRBV27 with TRBJ2-5, with TRBD2 matching over 14 bases. Germline CDR1 reads MNHEY; CDR2 reads SMNVEV (reference sequence). J gave up 5 bases and V 5 bases, and 7 bases lay outside the gene matches. CDR3 size: 16 residues. The CDR3 region has the DNA TGTGCCAGCAGTCCTCTGGGACTAGCGGGGGTTGAGACCCAGTACTTC. As protein: CASSPLGLAGVETQYF.

The chain links TRBV28 to TRBJ2-2; no firm D call. Germline-derived CDR1 and CDR2 are MDHEN and SYDVKM. The CDR3 loop spans 14 amino acids. V was trimmed by 5 bases and J by 5 bases, leaving 12 bases between them. The DNA of the CDR3 is TGTGCCAGCAGTCTAACATTCCTGACCGGGGAGCTGTTTTTT. Protein: CASSLTFLTGELFF.